This T cell receptor (beta chain) was observed in a study of graft-versus-host responses after intestinal transplantation. As regards this clone: Its specificity is not known.

The CDR3 has 17 residues. The germline CDR1 and CDR2 sequences are SGHAT and FQNNGV. V dropped 4 bases and J dropped 5; count of bases not matched to a gene: 11. Findings and caveats of the study: Allograft graft-versus-host to host-versus-graft clonal ratios ran high in patients with graft-donor T cell macrochimerism.

Sequencing was performed with immunoSEQ multiplex PCR; in TCRdb, only in-frame clones are kept and a portion is missing. The sample carries 20,000 to 30,000 clones, roughly 80% recorded once. This receptor was taken from a human patient who received an intestinal transplant, so some T cells may come from the graft donor. The chain is built from TRBV11-2 and TRBJ2-2; 9 bases agree with TRBD2. The source material was PBMCs, sampled around 28 days after intestinal transplant. The CDR3 DNA is TGTGCCAGCAGCTCCAACTTAGCGGGGGTGACAACCGGGGAGCTGTTTTTT. Translating gives CASSSNLAGVTTGELFF. The full variable domain, completed using reference TRBV11-2 and TRBJ2-2, is EAGVAQSPRYKIIEKRQSVAFWCNPISGHATLYWYQQILGQGPKLLIQFQNNGVVDDSQLPKDRFSAERLKGVDSTLKIQPAKLEDSAVYLCASSSNLAGVTTGELFFGEGSRLTVL.